The entry that follows covers one T cell receptor beta chain sequence. The primer mix had 60 Vbeta and 13 Jbeta primers. Sequenced by immunoSEQ multiplex PCR; TCRdb stores in-frame clones only, minus some. This listing includes about 110,000 clones. The record originates from a study of cytomegalovirus exposure and HLA in healthy donors. Study summary: Out of approximately 400 genotyped donors, about 76% belonged to the Caucasian-associated ancestry cluster.

Germline V lookup: CDR1 MNHNY, CDR2 SVGAGI (reference sequence). With V trimmed by 5 bases and J by 1 base, 4 bases remained unmatched. The CDR3 length is 15 residues. The origin of this receptor is a man aged 40-55 years in good health and CMV-seropositive. The chain uses TRBV6-6 and TRBJ2-2; the match to TRBD2 covers 7 bases. Sequenced material: PBMCs. This chain's CDR3 is CASSPSGKNTGELFF. CDR3 DNA sequence: TGTGCCAGCAGTCCAAGCGGGAAGAACACCGGGGAGCTGTTTTTT.